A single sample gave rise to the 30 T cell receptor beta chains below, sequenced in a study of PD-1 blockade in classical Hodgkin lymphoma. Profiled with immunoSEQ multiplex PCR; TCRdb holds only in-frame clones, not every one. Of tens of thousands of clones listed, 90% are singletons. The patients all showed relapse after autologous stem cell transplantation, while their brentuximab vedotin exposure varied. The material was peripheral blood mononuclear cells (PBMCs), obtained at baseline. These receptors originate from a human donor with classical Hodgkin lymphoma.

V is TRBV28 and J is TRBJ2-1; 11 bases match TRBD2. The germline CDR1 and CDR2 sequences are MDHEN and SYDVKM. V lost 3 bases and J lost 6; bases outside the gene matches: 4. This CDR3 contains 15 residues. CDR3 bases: TGTGCCAGCAGTTTCTATAGCGGGAGGGTCAATGAGCAGTTCTTC. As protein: CASSFYSGRVNEQFF.

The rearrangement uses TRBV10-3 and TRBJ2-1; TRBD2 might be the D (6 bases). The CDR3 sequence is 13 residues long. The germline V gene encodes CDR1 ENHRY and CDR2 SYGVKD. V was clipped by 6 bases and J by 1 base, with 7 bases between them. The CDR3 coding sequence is TGTGCCATCAGGCGGGATTCCTACAATGAGCAGTTCTTC. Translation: CAIRRDSYNEQFF.

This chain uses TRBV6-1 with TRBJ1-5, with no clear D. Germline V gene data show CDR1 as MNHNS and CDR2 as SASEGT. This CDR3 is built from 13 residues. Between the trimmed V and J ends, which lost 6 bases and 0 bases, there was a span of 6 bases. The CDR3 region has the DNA TGTGCCAGCAGAGACGATAGCAATCAGCCCCAGCATTTT. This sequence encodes CASRDDSNQPQHF.

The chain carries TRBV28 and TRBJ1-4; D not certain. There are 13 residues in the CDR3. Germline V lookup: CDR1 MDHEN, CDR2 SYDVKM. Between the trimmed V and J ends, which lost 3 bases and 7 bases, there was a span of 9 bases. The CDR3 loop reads CASSFPLGEKLFF. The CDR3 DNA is TGTGCCAGCAGTTTCCCTCTTGGTGAAAAACTGTTTTTT.

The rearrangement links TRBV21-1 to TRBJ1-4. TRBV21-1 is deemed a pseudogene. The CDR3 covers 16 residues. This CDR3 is CASSKKGYATNEKLFF. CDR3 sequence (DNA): TGTGCCAGCAGCAAAAAAGGTTACGCAACTAATGAAAAACTGTTTTTT.

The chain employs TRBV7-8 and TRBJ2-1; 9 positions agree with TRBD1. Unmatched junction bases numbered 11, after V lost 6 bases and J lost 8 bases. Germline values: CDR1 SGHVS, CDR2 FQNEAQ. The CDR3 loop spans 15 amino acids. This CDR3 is CASRYTGTGYHEQFF. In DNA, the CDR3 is TGTGCCAGCAGATATACCGGGACAGGGTACCATGAGCAGTTCTTC. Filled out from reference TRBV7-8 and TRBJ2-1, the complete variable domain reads GAGVSQSPRYKVAKRGQDVALRCDPISGHVSLFWYQQALGQGPEFLTYFQNEAQLDKSGLPSDRFFAERPEGSVSTLKIQRTQQEDSAVYLCASRYTGTGYHEQFFGPGTRLTVL.

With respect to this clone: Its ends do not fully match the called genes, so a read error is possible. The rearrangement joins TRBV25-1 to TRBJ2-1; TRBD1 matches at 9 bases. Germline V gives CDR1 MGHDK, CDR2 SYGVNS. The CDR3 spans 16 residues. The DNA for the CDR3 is TGTGCCAGCAGTGAACCCAGCGGAGACCACAGGGGGCGTTTTCTCTTC. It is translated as CASSEPSGDHRGRFLF.

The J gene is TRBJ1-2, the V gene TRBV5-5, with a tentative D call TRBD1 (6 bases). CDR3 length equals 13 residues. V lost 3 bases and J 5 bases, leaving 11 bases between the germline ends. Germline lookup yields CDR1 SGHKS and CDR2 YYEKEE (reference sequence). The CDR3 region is CASSSQGKYGYTF. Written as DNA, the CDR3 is TGTGCCAGCAGCTCCCAGGGGAAATATGGCTACACCTTC.

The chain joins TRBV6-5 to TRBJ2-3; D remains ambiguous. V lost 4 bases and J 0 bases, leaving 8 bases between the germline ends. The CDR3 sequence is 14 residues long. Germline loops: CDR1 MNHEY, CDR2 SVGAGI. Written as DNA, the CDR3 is TGTGCCAGCAGTTCAGGTCTTAGCACAGATACGCAGTATTTT. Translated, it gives CASSSGLSTDTQYF.

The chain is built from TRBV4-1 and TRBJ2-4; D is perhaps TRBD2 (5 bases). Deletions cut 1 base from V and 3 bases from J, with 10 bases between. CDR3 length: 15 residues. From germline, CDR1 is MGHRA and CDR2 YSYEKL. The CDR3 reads CASSQVEGSKNIQYF. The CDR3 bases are TGCGCCAGCAGCCAAGTCGAGGGCAGCAAAAACATTCAGTACTTC.

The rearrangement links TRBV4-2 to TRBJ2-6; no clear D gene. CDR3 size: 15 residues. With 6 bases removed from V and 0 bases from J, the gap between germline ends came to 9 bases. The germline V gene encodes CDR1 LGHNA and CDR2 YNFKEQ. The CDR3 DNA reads TGTGCCAGCAGAACCGAAAACTCTGGGGCCAACGTCCTGACTTTC. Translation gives CASRTENSGANVLTF.

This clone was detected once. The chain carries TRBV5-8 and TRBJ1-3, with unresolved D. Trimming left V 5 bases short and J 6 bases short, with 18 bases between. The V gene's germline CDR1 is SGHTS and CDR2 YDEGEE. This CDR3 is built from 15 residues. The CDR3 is CASSYTGILPNTIYF. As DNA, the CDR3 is TGTGCCAGCAGTTATACCGGGATCCTACCAAACACCATATATTTT.

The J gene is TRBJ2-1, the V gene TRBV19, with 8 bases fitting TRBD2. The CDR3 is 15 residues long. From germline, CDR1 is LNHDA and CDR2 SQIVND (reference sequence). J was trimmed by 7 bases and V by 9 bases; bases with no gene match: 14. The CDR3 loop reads CASQWDVSGGNEQFF. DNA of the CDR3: TGTGCCAGCCAATGGGATGTCTCGGGGGGGAATGAGCAGTTCTTC.

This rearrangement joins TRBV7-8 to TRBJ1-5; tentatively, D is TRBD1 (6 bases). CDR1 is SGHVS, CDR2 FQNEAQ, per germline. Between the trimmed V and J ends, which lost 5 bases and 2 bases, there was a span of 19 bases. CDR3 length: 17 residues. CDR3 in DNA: TGTGCCAGCAGCATCCAACAGGGAAGGGTTGGCAATCAGCCCCAGCATTTT. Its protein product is CASSIQQGRVGNQPQHF.

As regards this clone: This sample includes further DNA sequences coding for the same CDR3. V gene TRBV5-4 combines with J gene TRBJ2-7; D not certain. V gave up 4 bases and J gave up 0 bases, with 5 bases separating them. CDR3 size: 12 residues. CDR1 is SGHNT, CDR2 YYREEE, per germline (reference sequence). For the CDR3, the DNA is TGTGCCAGCAGCCTGCCCTCCTACGAGCAGTACTTC. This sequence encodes CASSLPSYEQYF.

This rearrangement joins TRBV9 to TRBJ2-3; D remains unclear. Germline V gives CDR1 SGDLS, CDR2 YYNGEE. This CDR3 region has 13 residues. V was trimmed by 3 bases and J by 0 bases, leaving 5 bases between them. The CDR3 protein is CASSAHSTDTQYF. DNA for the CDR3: TGTGCCAGCAGCGCGCATAGCACAGATACGCAGTATTTT.

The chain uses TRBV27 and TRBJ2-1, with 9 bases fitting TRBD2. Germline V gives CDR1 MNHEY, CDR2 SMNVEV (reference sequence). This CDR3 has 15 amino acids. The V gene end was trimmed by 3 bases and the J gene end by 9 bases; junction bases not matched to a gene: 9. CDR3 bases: TGTGCCAGCAGTTTCTCCGCGGGAGGGCTGGGTGAGCAGTTCTTC. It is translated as CASSFSAGGLGEQFF.

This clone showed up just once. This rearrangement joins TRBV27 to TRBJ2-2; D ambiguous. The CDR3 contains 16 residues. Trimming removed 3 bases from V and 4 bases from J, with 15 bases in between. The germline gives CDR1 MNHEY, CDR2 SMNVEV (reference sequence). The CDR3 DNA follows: TGTGCCAGCAGTTTTTGGGCCGTCGCCTCCACCGGGGAGCTGTTTTTT. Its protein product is CASSFWAVASTGELFF.

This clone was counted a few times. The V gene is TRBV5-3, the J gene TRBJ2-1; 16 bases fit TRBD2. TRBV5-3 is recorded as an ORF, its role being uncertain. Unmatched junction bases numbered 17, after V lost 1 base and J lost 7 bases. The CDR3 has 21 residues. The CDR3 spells CARSLSGTSGGAFPTLNEQFF. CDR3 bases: TGTGCCAGAAGCTTGTCCGGGACTAGCGGGGGGGCCTTTCCCACTTTGAATGAGCAGTTCTTC.

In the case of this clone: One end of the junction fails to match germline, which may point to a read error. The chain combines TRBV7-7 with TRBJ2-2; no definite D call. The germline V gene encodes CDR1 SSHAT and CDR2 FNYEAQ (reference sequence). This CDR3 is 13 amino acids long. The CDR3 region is CASSPANTGELFF. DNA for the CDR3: TGTGCTAGCAGTCCCGCGAACACCGGGGAGCTGTTTTTT.

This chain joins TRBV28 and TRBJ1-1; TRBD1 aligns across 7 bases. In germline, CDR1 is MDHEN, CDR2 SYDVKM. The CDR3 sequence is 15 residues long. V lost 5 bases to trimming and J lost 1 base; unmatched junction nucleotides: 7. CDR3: CASSPTGASNTEAFF. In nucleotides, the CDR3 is TGTGCCAGCAGTCCTACAGGGGCTTCGAACACTGAAGCTTTCTTT. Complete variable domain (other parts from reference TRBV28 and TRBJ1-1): DVKVTQSSRYLVKRTGEKVFLECVQDMDHENMFWYRQDPGLGLRLIYFSYDVKMKEKGDIPEGYSVSREKKERFSLILESASTNQTSMYLCASSPTGASNTEAFFGQGTRLTVV.

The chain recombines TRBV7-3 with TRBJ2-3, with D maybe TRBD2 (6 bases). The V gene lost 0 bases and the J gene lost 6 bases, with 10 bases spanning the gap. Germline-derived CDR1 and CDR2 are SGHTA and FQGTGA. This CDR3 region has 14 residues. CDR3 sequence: CASSLTGGLDTQYF. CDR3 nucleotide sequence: TGTGCCAGCAGCTTAACTGGGGGGTTGGATACGCAGTATTTT.

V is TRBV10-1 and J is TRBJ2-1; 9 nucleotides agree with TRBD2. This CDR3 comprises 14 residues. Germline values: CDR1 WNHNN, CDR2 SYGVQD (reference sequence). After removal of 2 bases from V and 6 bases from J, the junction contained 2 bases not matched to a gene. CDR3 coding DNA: TGCGCCAGCAGTGAGGGCGGGGGGGCCAATGAGCAGTTCTTC. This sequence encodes CASSEGGGANEQFF.

The CDR3 DNA reads TGTGCCTGGAGTACCTACTACGAGCAGTACTTC. Protein product: CAWSTYYEQYF. The chain links TRBV30 to TRBJ2-7; D is unresolved. CDR1 is GTSNPN, CDR2 SVGIG, per germline (reference sequence). The CDR3 contains 11 residues. The V and J ends lost 2 bases and 3 bases respectively, with 5 bases between them.

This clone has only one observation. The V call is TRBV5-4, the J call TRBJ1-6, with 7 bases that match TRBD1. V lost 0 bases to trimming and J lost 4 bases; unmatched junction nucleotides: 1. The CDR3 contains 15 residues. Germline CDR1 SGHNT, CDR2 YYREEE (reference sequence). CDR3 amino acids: CASSLGDSYNSPLHF. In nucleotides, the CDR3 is TGTGCCAGCAGCTTGGGGGACAGTTATAATTCACCCCTCCACTTT.

The DNA of the CDR3 is TGTGCCAGCAGCTTAGTCCCTAGCGGGGGGCCCCACTCCTACGAGCAGTACTTC. Residues: CASSLVPSGGPHSYEQYF. V is TRBV11-3 and J is TRBJ2-7; TRBD2 agrees at 11 bases. Looked up from germline, CDR1 is SGHNT and CDR2 is YENEEA. The V gene end was trimmed by 1 base and the J gene end by 0 bases; junction bases not matched to a gene: 8. The CDR3 runs 18 residues.

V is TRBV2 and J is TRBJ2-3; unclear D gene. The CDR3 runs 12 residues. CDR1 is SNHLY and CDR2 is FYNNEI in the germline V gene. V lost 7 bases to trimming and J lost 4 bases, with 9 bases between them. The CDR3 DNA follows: TGTGCCAGCAAAATTTTGGCAGATACGCAGTATTTT. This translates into CASKILADTQYF.

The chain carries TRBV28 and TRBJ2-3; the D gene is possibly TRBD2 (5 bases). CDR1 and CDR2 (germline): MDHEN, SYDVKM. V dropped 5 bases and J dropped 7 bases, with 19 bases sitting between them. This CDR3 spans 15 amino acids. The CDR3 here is CASSPYGVALNTQYF. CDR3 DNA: TGTGCCAGCAGTCCGTACGGGGTAGCCCTTAATACGCAGTATTTT.

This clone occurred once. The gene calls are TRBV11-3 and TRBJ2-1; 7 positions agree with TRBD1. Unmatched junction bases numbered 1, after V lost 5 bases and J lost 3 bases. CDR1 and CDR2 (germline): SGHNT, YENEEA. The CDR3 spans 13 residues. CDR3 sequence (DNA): TGTGCCAGCAGCGACAGGGACTACAATGAGCAGTTCTTC. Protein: CASSDRDYNEQFF.

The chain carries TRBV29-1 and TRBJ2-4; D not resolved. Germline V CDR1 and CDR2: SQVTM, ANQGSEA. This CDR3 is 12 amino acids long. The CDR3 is CRYRLAKNIQYF. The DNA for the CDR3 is TGCAGGTATCGATTAGCCAAAAACATTCAGTACTTC.